This T cell receptor (beta chain) appears in the sequencing data of a study of T cell repertoires in ileal Crohn's disease. Each sample's TCRB immunosequencing used 450 to 550 nanograms of biopsy DNA. TCRdb keeps only in-frame clones here, not all; method: immunoSEQ multiplex PCR. The sample holds around 6,000 clones; over 70% are singletons and the top ten take 13%. The study, taken as a whole, reports: Mucosal expansions were suggested to be mainly CD8 T cells.

V was trimmed by 0 bases and J by 6 bases, leaving 19 bases between them. Per the germline V gene, CDR1 is SGHVS and CDR2 is FNYEAQ. There are 17 residues in the CDR3. To note about this clone: Its cognate antigen is unknown.

This receptor was taken from an adult with Crohn's disease. The sequenced material came from ileal tissue. This chain connects TRBV7-6 to TRBJ2-3; D might be TRBD1 (7 bases). The chain's CDR3 is CASSLAVRQGGSDTQYF. The CDR3 DNA is TGTGCCAGCAGCTTAGCGGTCCGTCAGGGGGGCTCCGATACGCAGTATTTT.